The rows below give T cell receptor beta chains drawn from one sample of a study of shared clonotypes between healthy human individuals. The table came from immunoSEQ multiplex PCR; TCRdb's copy has only in-frame clones and leaves some out. The sample consists of 300,000 or so clones, less than 85% of them appearing once. Material for sequencing was memory CD4+ T cells sorted from blood. These TCRs come from a man younger than 45 in good health. The CDR3 runs from the conserved cysteine through the conserved F or W. D genes are given only for firm matches. Size is stated for part of the rows, as once, few or many counts, or as a class when the clone is expanded.

clone_size,j_call,v_call,d_call,cdr3_nt,cdr3_aa
.,TRBJ2-7,TRBV19,.,TGTGCCAGTAGTACCGTAGCTATGAACTCCTACGAGCAGTACTTC,CASSTVAMNSYEQYF
.,TRBJ2-3,TRBV18,.,TGTGCCAGCTCACGGGCAGGGCCCACAGATACGCAGTATTTT,CASSRAGPTDTQYF
.,TRBJ2-2,TRBV29-1,TRBD1,TGCAGCGGCGCGCACCGGGACAGGGGGCTTGAGGGACGCACCGGGGAGCTGTTTTTT,CSGAHRDRGLEGRTGELFF
.,TRBJ2-2,TRBV19,.,TGTGCCAGTCTAAGATGGGCCACCGGGGAGCTGTTTTTT,CASLRWATGELFF
once,TRBJ1-5,TRBV2,.,TGTGCCAGCAGTGAAAGGACGGGCAATCAGCCCCAGCATTTT,CASSERTGNQPQHF
.,TRBJ2-1,TRBV6-1,TRBD2,TGTGCCAGCATCTTAGCGGGGGCCTACAATGAGCAGTTCTTC,CASILAGAYNEQFF
.,TRBJ1-1,TRBV10-3,.,TGTGCCACCCTGCTTCGCTTGAACACTGAAGCTTTCTTT,CATLLRLNTEAFF
.,TRBJ2-2,TRBV6-5,.,TGTGCCAGCAGCCACCCGAGGGGATCCGTCGGGGAGCTGTTTTTT,CASSHPRGSVGELFF
.,TRBJ2-7,TRBV15,.,TGTGCCACCAGCGGGAGTGGGTCCTACGAGCAGTACTTC,CATSGSGSYEQYF
.,TRBJ2-7,TRBV6-6,.,TGTGCCAGCAGTTACGGAGCTGCCTCCTACGAGCAGTACTTC,CASSYGAASYEQYF
.,TRBJ1-2,TRBV30,.,TGTGCCTGGAGTGTATTGGCAGTCATAAACCATGGCTACACCTTC,CAWSVLAVINHGYTF
once,TRBJ1-1,TRBV6-5,.,TGTGCCAGCAAGAGGAGCATGAACACTGAAGCTTTCTTT,CASKRSMNTEAFF
.,TRBJ1-2,TRBV11-2,.,TGTGCCAGCAGCTTAGATACAGGGCGCGGCTACACCTTC,CASSLDTGRGYTF
.,TRBJ1-2,TRBV5-8,.,TGTGCCAGCAGCCCGGGGACATCTGTCGGCTATGGCTACACCTTC,CASSPGTSVGYGYTF
.,TRBJ2-2,TRBV14,TRBD2,TGTGCCAGCAGCAGGTTTGCGGGAGGATTCACCGGGGAGCTGTTTTTT,CASSRFAGGFTGELFF
.,TRBJ2-5,TRBV11-2,.,TGTGCCAGCAGCTTTGGGGCAGGGACCCAGTACTTC,CASSFGAGTQYF
.,TRBJ2-3,TRBV5-5,TRBD2,TGTGCCAGCAGCCCGGGACTAGCGGGGACCTCGAGAGATACGCAGTATTTT,CASSPGLAGTSRDTQYF
.,TRBJ1-5,TRBV6-6,.,TGTGCCAGCAGTTATATCGGGGGGGGGCATCAGCCCCAGCATTTT,CASSYIGGGHQPQHF
.,TRBJ2-5,TRBV9,TRBD1,TGTGCCAGCGCTCGGGACAGTCAAAAAGAGACCCAGTACTTC,CASARDSQKETQYF
.,TRBJ2-1,TRBV28,TRBD2,TGTGCCAGCAGTCGGTCCACCTTAGCGGGAAACTACAATGAGCAGTTCTTC,CASSRSTLAGNYNEQFF
few,TRBJ2-5,TRBV6-1,TRBD2,TGTGCCAGCAGTGTAGCCCCGGGAGGGGCGCAGGGTGAGACCCAGTACTTC,CASSVAPGGAQGETQYF
.,TRBJ2-7,TRBV7-2,.,TGTGCCAGCAGCTTAGCCGAGGCCCGTATCCACGAGCAGTACTTC,CASSLAEARIHEQYF
.,TRBJ2-3,TRBV14,.,TGTGCCAGCAGCCCGGGACTTTGGGAGAGGGATACGCAGTATTTT,CASSPGLWERDTQYF
.,TRBJ2-7,TRBV5-1,TRBD2,TGCGCCAGCAGCTTGTCCCCTCTAGCGGGAGCCCGTTCCCTCTACGAGCAGTACTTC,CASSLSPLAGARSLYEQYF
.,TRBJ2-7,TRBV29-1,TRBD1,TGCAGCGTGGCACAGGGGAACATCCACGAGCAGTACTTC,CSVAQGNIHEQYF
.,TRBJ2-7,TRBV18,TRBD1,TGTGCCAGCTCACCACTAGGAACAGGGGGCCACGAGCAGTACTTC,CASSPLGTGGHEQYF
.,TRBJ2-1,TRBV4-2,TRBD2,TGTGCCAGCAGCCCAGAGGGGACTAGCAATGAGCAGTTCTTC,CASSPEGTSNEQFF
.,TRBJ2-7,TRBV4-2,TRBD1,TGTGCCAGCAGCCAGGGTCAGGGGGCGTCACAGGGCGAGCAGTACTTC,CASSQGQGASQGEQYF
few,TRBJ2-2,TRBV7-2,TRBD1,TGTGCCAGCAGTCAGGGACAGGGGAGGCTGTTTTTT,CASSQGQGRLFF
.,TRBJ2-2,TRBV7-6,TRBD2,TGTGCCAGCAGCCCGATTTCCAGCGGGAGTCACACCGGGGAGCTGTTTTTT,CASSPISSGSHTGELFF
.,TRBJ1-3,TRBV9,.,TGTGCCAGCACCGACCGAGTCTCTGGAAACACCATATATTTT,CASTDRVSGNTIYF